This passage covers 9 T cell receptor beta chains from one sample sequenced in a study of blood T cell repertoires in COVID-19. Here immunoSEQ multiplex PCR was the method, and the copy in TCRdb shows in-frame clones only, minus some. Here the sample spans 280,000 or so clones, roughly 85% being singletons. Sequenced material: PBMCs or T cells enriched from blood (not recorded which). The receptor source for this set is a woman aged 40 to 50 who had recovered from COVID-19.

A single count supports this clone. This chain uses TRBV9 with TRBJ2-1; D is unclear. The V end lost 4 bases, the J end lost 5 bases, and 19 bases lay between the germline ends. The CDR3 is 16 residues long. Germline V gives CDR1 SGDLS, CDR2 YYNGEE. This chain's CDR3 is CASSPRHSGSNNEQFF. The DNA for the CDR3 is TGTGCCAGCAGCCCACGACATTCCGGTTCGAACAATGAGCAGTTCTTC.

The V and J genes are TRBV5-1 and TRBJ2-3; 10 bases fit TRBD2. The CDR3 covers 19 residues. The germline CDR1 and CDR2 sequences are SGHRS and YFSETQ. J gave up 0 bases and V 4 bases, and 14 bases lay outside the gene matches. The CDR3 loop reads CASSPRRTSGAFSTDTQYF. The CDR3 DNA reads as TGCGCCAGCAGCCCCCGACGGACTAGCGGAGCCTTTAGCACAGATACGCAGTATTTT.

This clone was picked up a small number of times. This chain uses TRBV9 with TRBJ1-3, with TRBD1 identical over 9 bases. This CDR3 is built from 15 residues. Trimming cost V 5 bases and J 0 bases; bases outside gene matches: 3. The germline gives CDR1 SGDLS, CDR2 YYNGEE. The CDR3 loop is CASSGQGSSGNTIYF. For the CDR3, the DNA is TGTGCCAGCAGTGGACAGGGGAGCTCTGGAAACACCATATATTTT.

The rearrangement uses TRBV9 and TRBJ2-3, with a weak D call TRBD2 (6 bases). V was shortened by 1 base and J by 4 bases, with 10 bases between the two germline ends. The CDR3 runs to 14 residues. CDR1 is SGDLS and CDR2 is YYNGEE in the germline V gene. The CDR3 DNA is TGTGCCAGCAGCGTAAGACTAGTCCCAGATACGCAGTATTTT. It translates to CASSVRLVPDTQYF.

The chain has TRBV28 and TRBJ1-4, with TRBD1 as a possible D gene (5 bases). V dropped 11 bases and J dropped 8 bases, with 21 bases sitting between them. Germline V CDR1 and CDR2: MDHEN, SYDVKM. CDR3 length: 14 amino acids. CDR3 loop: CAAQDSGGEEKLFF. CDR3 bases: TGTGCCGCACAGGATTCCGGGGGGGAGGAAAAACTGTTTTTT.

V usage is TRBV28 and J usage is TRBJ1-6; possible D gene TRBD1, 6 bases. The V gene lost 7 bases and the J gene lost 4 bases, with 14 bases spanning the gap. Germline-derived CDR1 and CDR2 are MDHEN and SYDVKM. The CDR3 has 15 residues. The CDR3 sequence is CASTGDGGYNSPLHF. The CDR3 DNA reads TGTGCCAGCACAGGGGACGGAGGATATAATTCACCCCTCCACTTT.

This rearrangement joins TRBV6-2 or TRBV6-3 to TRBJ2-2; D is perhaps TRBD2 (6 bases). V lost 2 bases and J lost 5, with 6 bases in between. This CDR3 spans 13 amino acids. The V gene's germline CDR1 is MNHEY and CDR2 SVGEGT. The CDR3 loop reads CASSYRGTGELFF. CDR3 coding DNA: TGTGCCAGCAGTTACCGGGGGACCGGGGAGCTGTTTTTT.

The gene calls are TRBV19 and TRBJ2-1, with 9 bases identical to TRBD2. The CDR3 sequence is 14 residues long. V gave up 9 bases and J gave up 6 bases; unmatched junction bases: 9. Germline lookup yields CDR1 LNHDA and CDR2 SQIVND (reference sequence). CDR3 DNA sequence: TGTGCCAGCGCCGTCCTAGCGGGAACCAATGAGCAGTTCTTC. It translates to CASAVLAGTNEQFF.

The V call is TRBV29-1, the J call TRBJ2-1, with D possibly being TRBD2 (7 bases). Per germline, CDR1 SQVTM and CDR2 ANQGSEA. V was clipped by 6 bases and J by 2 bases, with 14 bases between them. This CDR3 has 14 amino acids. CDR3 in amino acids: CSVTSGTPYNEQFF. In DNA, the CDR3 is TGCAGCGTGACGAGCGGGACACCCTACAATGAGCAGTTCTTC.